The entry below gives a single T cell receptor beta chain sequence along with its context. Antigen unknown. The repertoire was sequenced with immunoSEQ multiplex PCR; TCRdb's copy has only in-frame clones and lacks some. The table lists some 130,000 clones, roughly 92% of them singletons. Germline lookup yields CDR1 MNHEY and CDR2 SVGAGI. Trimming pared 2 bases from V and 10 bases from J, leaving 12 bases between. The CDR3 is made up of 14 amino acids. This entry belongs to a study of T cell responses to AZD1222 COVID-19 vaccine. General study results and limits: The sample set comprised mostly white British donors with more females, and clonal diversity was possibly underestimated. After two AZD1222 doses, spike-specific TCR breadth and depth rose versus day 0.

The chain joins TRBV6-5 to TRBJ1-6, with a tentative D call TRBD1 (6 bases). This clonotype was sampled from an adult in good health. The material sequenced was peripheral blood, taken on day 0 of AZD1222 vaccination. The CDR3 coding sequence is TGTGCCAGCAGTTACACACAGGGTGCCTCACCCCTCCACTTT. Protein: CASSYTQGASPLHF.